The 20 T cell receptor beta chains given below trace back to one sample, sequenced in a study of T cell responses to AZD1222 COVID-19 vaccine. The table came from immunoSEQ multiplex PCR; TCRdb's copy has only in-frame clones and leaves some out. The sample consists of fewer than 150,000 clones, 87% of them appearing once. Sequenced material: peripheral blood, taken on day 0 of AZD1222 vaccination. The receptor source for this set is an adult in good health.

The rearrangement links TRBV3-1 (or the pseudogene TRBV3-2) to TRBJ2-3; D is ambiguous. V lost 2 bases and J 8 bases, leaving 14 bases between the germline ends. CDR3 length equals 14 residues. Germline CDR1 LGHDT, CDR2 YNNKEL (reference sequence). In nucleotides, the CDR3 is TGTGCCAGCAGCCAATATGAACTTAGGACTACGCAGTATTTT. Its protein product is CASSQYELRTTQYF.

This rearrangement joins TRBV3-1 (or the pseudogene TRBV3-2) to TRBJ1-1; D is perhaps TRBD1 (5 bases). CDR1 LGHDT and CDR2 YNNKEL come from the germline V gene (reference sequence). V was pared by 3 bases and J by 7 bases, with 15 bases between. The CDR3 is 14 residues long. The chain's CDR3 is CASSHKGSGGEAFF. The CDR3 DNA reads TGTGCCAGCAGCCACAAGGGGTCAGGCGGTGAAGCTTTCTTT.

The chain recombines TRBV27 with TRBJ2-7, with TRBD2 matching over 8 bases. The germline V gene has CDR1 MNHEY and CDR2 SMNVEV (reference sequence). The CDR3 has 15 amino acids. V shed 6 bases and J 2 bases; nucleotides not matched to a gene: 9. The CDR3 nucleotides are TGTGCCAGCAGGCCCGCGGGGGGCCCTCCCTACGAGCAGTACTTC. Translating gives CASRPAGGPPYEQYF.

The chain is built from TRBV6-6 and TRBJ1-4; D unclear. Germline assignment: CDR1 MNHNY and CDR2 SVGAGI (reference sequence). The CDR3 spans 11 residues. The V end lost 5 bases, the J end lost 7 bases, and 5 bases lay between the germline ends. The CDR3 here is CASSKAEKLFF. The CDR3 DNA is TGTGCCAGCAGTAAGGCTGAAAAACTGTTTTTT.

The rearrangement joins TRBV1 to TRBJ1-5. TRBV1 is termed a pseudogene. The CDR3 contains 13 residues. The CDR3 DNA sequence: TGCACCAGCAGGCTTCGAAGGAATCAGCCCCAGCATTTT. Amino acid sequence: CTSRLRRNQPQHF.

This clone was seen a single time. The V gene is TRBV5-4, the J gene TRBJ2-5; D gene unclear. The CDR3 extends over 12 amino acids. The ends were cut back, 3 bases at V and 5 bases at J, with 8 bases in the middle. CDR1 and CDR2 from the germline V gene are SGHNT and YYREEE (reference sequence). The CDR3 loop reads CASSSYEETQYF. In DNA, the CDR3 is TGTGCCAGCAGCTCTTACGAGGAGACCCAGTACTTC.

V usage is TRBV6-1 and J usage is TRBJ1-5; D remains ambiguous. V was trimmed by 0 bases and J by 4 bases, leaving 13 bases between them. The CDR3 totals 16 residues. Germline loops: CDR1 MNHNS, CDR2 SASEGT. The CDR3: CASSEAFTTPNQPQHF. CDR3 sequence (DNA): TGTGCCAGCAGTGAAGCGTTTACGACACCTAATCAGCCCCAGCATTTT.

The rearrangement joins TRBV11-2 to TRBJ1-2, with D tentatively TRBD1 (6 bases). CDR1 is SGHAT, CDR2 FQNNGV, per germline. This CDR3 spans 13 amino acids. Between the trimmed V and J ends, which lost 1 base and 9 bases, there was a span of 12 bases. CDR3 region: CASSLGRDTSYTF. DNA of the CDR3: TGTGCCAGCAGCTTAGGTCGGGACACAAGCTACACCTTC.

The rearrangement joins TRBV6-4 to TRBJ2-1; D is perhaps TRBD2 (6 bases). In germline, CDR1 is MRHNA, CDR2 SNTAGT. The V and J ends lost 0 bases and 4 bases respectively, with 13 bases between them. This CDR3 spans 16 amino acids. CDR3 in amino acids: CASSDSGGTKYNEQFF. In DNA form, the CDR3 reads TGTGCCAGCAGTGACTCGGGCGGGACGAAGTACAATGAGCAGTTCTTC.

The chain carries TRBV5-6 and TRBJ2-3; 10 bases are shared with TRBD1. CDR3 size: 15 residues. V was clipped by 3 bases and J by 2 bases; unmatched bases: 3. Germline CDR1 SGHDT, CDR2 YYEEEE. CDR3 nucleotide sequence: TGTGCCAGCAGCTCGGACAGGGGGGCCACAGATACGCAGTATTTT. Amino acid sequence: CASSSDRGATDTQYF.

The chain links TRBV19 to TRBJ1-1; 12 nucleotides align to TRBD1. This CDR3 is 15 amino acids long. From germline, CDR1 is LNHDA and CDR2 SQIVND (reference sequence). V was pared by 1 base and J by 5 bases, with 2 bases of the junction left unmatched. This chain's CDR3 is CASSIGDRGQTEAFF. The DNA of the CDR3 is TGTGCCAGTAGTATAGGGGACAGGGGGCAAACTGAAGCTTTCTTT.

This clone appeared a few times. The chain links TRBV5-6 to TRBJ1-2; 7 positions match TRBD1. V dropped 4 bases and J dropped 2; count of bases not matched to a gene: 5. The germline gives CDR1 SGHDT, CDR2 YYEEEE. This CDR3 comprises 14 residues. This CDR3 reads CASSRQGRNYGYTF. The CDR3 DNA reads TGTGCCAGCAGCCGACAGGGTAGGAACTATGGCTACACCTTC. The entire variable domain, with the rest obtained from reference TRBV5-6 and TRBJ1-2, is as follows: DAGVTQSPTHLIKTRGQQVTLRCSPKSGHDTVSWYQQALGQGPQFIFQYYEEEERQRGNFPDRFSGHQFPNYSSELNVNALLLGDSALYLCASSRQGRNYGYTFGSGTRLTVV.

J is TRBJ1-1 and V is TRBV6-1, with D tentatively TRBD1 (5 bases). The length of the CDR3 is 14 residues. V lost 1 base, J lost 4 bases, and 10 bases lay in between. Germline values: CDR1 MNHNS, CDR2 SASEGT. CDR3 nucleotide sequence: TGTGCCAGCAGTGAAGGTGTGAGGGGCACTGAAGCTTTCTTT. It codes for CASSEGVRGTEAFF.

The V and J genes are TRBV27 and TRBJ1-5; D call uncertain. CDR1 is MNHEY and CDR2 is SMNVEV in the germline V gene (reference sequence). Trimming removed 0 bases from V and 7 bases from J, with 7 bases in between. The CDR3 extends over 13 amino acids. CDR3 DNA sequence: TGTGCCAGCAGTTTATCAACCTCCCAGCCCCAGCATTTT. It translates to CASSLSTSQPQHF.

The rearrangement links TRBV7-8 to TRBJ2-5; tentatively, D is TRBD2 (5 bases). The CDR3 length is 15 residues. The V gene's germline CDR1 is SGHVS and CDR2 FQNEAQ. V shed 5 bases and J shed 1 base, with 14 bases lying between them. In DNA, the CDR3 is TGTGCCAGCAGCCACCGCGGGCTGAGCCAAGAGACCCAGTACTTC. It encodes CASSHRGLSQETQYF.

This chain uses TRBV7-6 with TRBJ2-7; D possibly corresponds to TRBD2 (5 bases). The V gene lost 3 bases and the J gene lost 0 bases, with 18 bases spanning the gap. This CDR3 has 17 residues. Germline V gene data show CDR1 as SGHVS and CDR2 as FNYEAQ. For the CDR3, the DNA is TGTGCCAGCAGCTTGAGCGGCTCGGGGAGTCCCTCCTACGAGCAGTACTTC. It codes for CASSLSGSGSPSYEQYF.

CDR3 coding DNA: TGTGCCAGCTCACCAGATAGGGGAGGGTCACCCCTCCACTTT. This sequence encodes CASSPDRGGSPLHF. The J gene is TRBJ1-6, the V gene TRBV18, with a possible D match to TRBD1 (5 bases). Germline V gene sequence: CDR1 KGHSH, CDR2 LQKENI. CDR3 length: 14 residues. The germline V and J ends were trimmed by 2 bases and 10 bases, with 12 bases remaining between them.

This sequence joins TRBV7-9 and TRBJ1-1; the match to TRBD1 covers 7 bases. Trimming cost V 6 bases and J 0 bases; bases outside gene matches: 7. CDR1 is SEHNR, CDR2 FQNEAQ, per germline (reference sequence). This CDR3 has 15 amino acids. The DNA of the CDR3 is TGTGCCAGCAGAAAGACTACAGGGGTGAACACTGAAGCTTTCTTT. Amino acids: CASRKTTGVNTEAFF.

The chain joins TRBV12-3 or TRBV12-4 to TRBJ1-6; a weak D match, TRBD1 (5 bases). CDR3 length: 13 residues. V lost 5 bases, J lost 10 bases, and 12 bases lay in between. CDR3 bases: TGTGCCAGCAGTCTCCTCGGGGACTCACCCCTCCACTTT. Protein: CASSLLGDSPLHF.

This chain connects TRBV15 to TRBJ1-2, with 9 bases lining up with TRBD1. This CDR3 has 16 amino acids. V was pared by 3 bases and J by 4 bases, with 9 bases of the junction left unmatched. Germline V CDR1 and CDR2: LNHNV, YYDKDF (reference sequence). Here the CDR3 DNA reads TGTGCCACCAGCAGGCATGGACAGGGGCAGGGCTATGGCTACACCTTC. Translation: CATSRHGQGQGYGYTF.